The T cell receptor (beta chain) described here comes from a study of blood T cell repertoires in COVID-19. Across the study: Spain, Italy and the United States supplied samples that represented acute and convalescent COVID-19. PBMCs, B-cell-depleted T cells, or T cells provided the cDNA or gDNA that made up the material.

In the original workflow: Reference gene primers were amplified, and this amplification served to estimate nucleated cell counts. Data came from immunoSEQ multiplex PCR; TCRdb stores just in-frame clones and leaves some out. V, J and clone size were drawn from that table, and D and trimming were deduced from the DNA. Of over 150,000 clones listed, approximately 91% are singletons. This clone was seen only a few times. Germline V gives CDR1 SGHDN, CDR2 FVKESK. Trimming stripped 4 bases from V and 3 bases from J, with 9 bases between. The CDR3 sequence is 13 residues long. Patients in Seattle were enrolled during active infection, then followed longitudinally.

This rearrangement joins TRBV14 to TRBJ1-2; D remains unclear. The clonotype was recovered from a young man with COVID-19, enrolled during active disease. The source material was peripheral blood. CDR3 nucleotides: TGTGCCAGCAGCCCTAGACGGTACTATGGCTACACCTTC. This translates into CASSPRRYYGYTF. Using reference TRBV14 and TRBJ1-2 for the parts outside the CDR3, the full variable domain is EAGVTQFPSHSVIEKGQTVTLRCDPISGHDNLYWYRRVMGKEIKFLLHFVKESKQDESGMPNNRFLAERTGGTYSTLKVQPAELEDSGVYFCASSPRRYYGYTFGSGTRLTVV.